These T cell receptor beta chains were read from a single sample in a study of shared clonotypes between healthy human individuals. The assay was immunoSEQ multiplex PCR, and TCRdb's table has in-frame clones only and misses some. The repertoire includes under 650,000 clones, 90% to 97% of them detected once, and about 0.057% sits in the top ten. The sequenced sample consisted of naive CD4+ T cells sorted from blood. These receptors came from a woman in her thirties in good health. The CDR3 runs from the conserved cysteine through the conserved F or W. The order of the fields is J gene, D gene, V gene, clone size, CDR3 DNA, CDR3 protein. A D gene is named only where the DNA matches it firmly. For some rows the clone size is stated as once, few or many, or as a class when expanded; others skip it.

j_gene: TRBJ1-3
d_gene: TRBD1
v_gene: TRBV5-1
abundance: once
CDR3nt: TGCGCCAGCAGGCAGGGGGCTTCTGGAAACACCATATATTTT
CDR3aa: CASRQGASGNTIYF

j_gene: TRBJ1-3
d_gene: NA
v_gene: TRBV5-8
abundance: NA
CDR3nt: TGTGCCAGCAGCTTGGCTGGTACTGGAAACACCATATATTTT
CDR3aa: CASSLAGTGNTIYF

j_gene: TRBJ1-3
d_gene: NA
v_gene: TRBV28
abundance: NA
CDR3nt: TGTGCCAGCAGTTTAGAGCAGGGTTCCTCTGGAAACACCATATATTTT
CDR3aa: CASSLEQGSSGNTIYF

j_gene: TRBJ1-1
d_gene: NA
v_gene: TRBV11-2
abundance: NA
CDR3nt: TGTGCCAGCAGCCTCGGGACCCCGGGAGGGGTGGCTTTCTTT
CDR3aa: CASSLGTPGGVAFF

j_gene: TRBJ1-2
d_gene: TRBD1
v_gene: TRBV7-9
abundance: NA
CDR3nt: TGTGCCAGCAGCATTTTGGACAGGGCATTCTATGGCTACACCTTC
CDR3aa: CASSILDRAFYGYTF

j_gene: TRBJ1-5
d_gene: NA
v_gene: TRBV15
abundance: NA
CDR3nt: TGTGCCACCAGCCTCGGCTGGGGGACGAATCAGCCCCAGCATTTT
CDR3aa: CATSLGWGTNQPQHF

j_gene: TRBJ1-2
d_gene: NA
v_gene: TRBV6-6
abundance: NA
CDR3nt: TGTGCCAGCAGTTACTCGATGCGACCGAACTATGGCTACACCTTC
CDR3aa: CASSYSMRPNYGYTF

j_gene: TRBJ1-1
d_gene: NA
v_gene: TRBV7-8
abundance: few
CDR3nt: TGTGCCAGCAGCTTAGGGCGGGACGAAGCTTTCTTT
CDR3aa: CASSLGRDEAFF

j_gene: TRBJ2-1
d_gene: TRBD2
v_gene: TRBV7-9
abundance: NA
CDR3nt: TGTGCCAGCAGCTGGGGCAGCGGGGCCACCTCCTACAATGAGCAGTTCTTC
CDR3aa: CASSWGSGATSYNEQFF

j_gene: TRBJ2-7
d_gene: NA
v_gene: TRBV15
abundance: NA
CDR3nt: TGTGCCACCAGCAGAGAGTGGGGGTCTATAAACTCCTACGAGCAGTACTTC
CDR3aa: CATSREWGSINSYEQYF

j_gene: TRBJ1-6
d_gene: NA
v_gene: TRBV28
abundance: once
CDR3nt: TGTGCCAGCAGCGCACAGGGTATCATCCACTTT
CDR3aa: CASSAQGIIHF

j_gene: TRBJ2-6
d_gene: TRBD1
v_gene: TRBV7-8
abundance: NA
CDR3nt: TGTGCCAGCAGCTTAGACAGGGGTTTCTCTGGGGCCAACGTCCTGACTTTC
CDR3aa: CASSLDRGFSGANVLTF

j_gene: TRBJ2-3
d_gene: TRBD1
v_gene: TRBV28
abundance: NA
CDR3nt: TGTGCCAGCAGGAACAGGGGGGAAACAGATACGCAGTATTTT
CDR3aa: CASRNRGETDTQYF

j_gene: TRBJ2-5
d_gene: NA
v_gene: TRBV27
abundance: NA
CDR3nt: TGTGCCAGCAGAAACAGGGAAGAGACCCAGTACTTC
CDR3aa: CASRNREETQYF

j_gene: TRBJ1-3
d_gene: NA
v_gene: TRBV18
abundance: NA
CDR3nt: TGTGCCAGCTCCCGGGACGTCGGATACGACACCATATATTTT
CDR3aa: CASSRDVGYDTIYF

j_gene: TRBJ2-1
d_gene: NA
v_gene: TRBV20-1
abundance: once
CDR3nt: TGCAGTGCTAGAGTGGGGAGTGAGCAGTTCTTC
CDR3aa: CSARVGSEQFF

j_gene: TRBJ2-3
d_gene: TRBD2
v_gene: TRBV4-1
abundance: NA
CDR3nt: TGCGCCAGCAGCCCAGAATTAGCGGGGAACACAGATACGCAGTATTTT
CDR3aa: CASSPELAGNTDTQYF

j_gene: TRBJ2-5
d_gene: TRBD1
v_gene: TRBV4-1
abundance: once
CDR3nt: TGCGCCAGCAGCCAAGGGGACAGGGATCAAGAGACCCAGTACTTC
CDR3aa: CASSQGDRDQETQYF

j_gene: TRBJ2-3
d_gene: NA
v_gene: TRBV5-1
abundance: NA
CDR3nt: TGCGCCAGCAGTCGGACTGGGTTGCTGGATACGCAGTATTTT
CDR3aa: CASSRTGLLDTQYF

j_gene: TRBJ1-4
d_gene: NA
v_gene: TRBV28
abundance: NA
CDR3nt: TGTGCCGGACGGGACGCAACTAATGAAAAACTGTTTTTT
CDR3aa: CAGRDATNEKLFF

j_gene: TRBJ2-7
d_gene: NA
v_gene: TRBV5-1
abundance: NA
CDR3nt: TGCGCCAGCAGCTTGCCCGCCTACGAGCAGTACTTC
CDR3aa: CASSLPAYEQYF

j_gene: TRBJ1-4
d_gene: NA
v_gene: TRBV18
abundance: NA
CDR3nt: TGTGCCAGCTCACCACCGTTACAGGGCGGTGAAAAACTGTTTTTT
CDR3aa: CASSPPLQGGEKLFF

j_gene: TRBJ2-4
d_gene: NA
v_gene: TRBV11-2
abundance: once
CDR3nt: TGTGCCAGCAGCTTAGGAGAGCGGTTCAACATTCAGTACTTC
CDR3aa: CASSLGERFNIQYF

j_gene: TRBJ2-5
d_gene: NA
v_gene: TRBV19
abundance: NA
CDR3nt: TGTGCCAGTAGTCGGCGTAATCAAGAGACCCAGTACTTC
CDR3aa: CASSRRNQETQYF

j_gene: TRBJ1-1
d_gene: NA
v_gene: TRBV5-4
abundance: NA
CDR3nt: TGTGCCAGCAGCCATGGTTTGGTTGGGAGGGACACTGAAGCTTTCTTT
CDR3aa: CASSHGLVGRDTEAFF

j_gene: TRBJ2-5
d_gene: TRBD2
v_gene: TRBV9
abundance: NA
CDR3nt: TGTGCCAGCAGCCGGGGAAGTAGCGGGAGTGGTGAGACCCAGTACTTC
CDR3aa: CASSRGSSGSGETQYF

j_gene: TRBJ2-7
d_gene: TRBD1
v_gene: TRBV25-1
abundance: NA
CDR3nt: TGTGCCAGCAGTGGTCGGACAGGTTTGACTTACGAGCAGTACTTC
CDR3aa: CASSGRTGLTYEQYF

j_gene: TRBJ1-2
d_gene: NA
v_gene: TRBV11-3
abundance: NA
CDR3nt: TGTGCCAGCAGCTTAGATGACTGGGACAACTATGGCTACACCTTC
CDR3aa: CASSLDDWDNYGYTF

j_gene: TRBJ2-5
d_gene: NA
v_gene: TRBV6-5
abundance: NA
CDR3nt: TGTGCCAGCAGTTACTTTAGCCAGGGGGGAGAGACCCAGTACTTC
CDR3aa: CASSYFSQGGETQYF

j_gene: TRBJ2-7
d_gene: TRBD2
v_gene: TRBV28
abundance: NA
CDR3nt: TGTGCCAGCAGCTCCGGGACTAGCGCTCTTTACGAGCAGTACTTC
CDR3aa: CASSSGTSALYEQYF

j_gene: TRBJ2-7
d_gene: TRBD2
v_gene: TRBV2
abundance: NA
CDR3nt: TGTGCCAGCAGAGTCGGACTAGCCGTGGACGAGCAGTACTTC
CDR3aa: CASRVGLAVDEQYF

j_gene: TRBJ1-1
d_gene: NA
v_gene: TRBV9
abundance: NA
CDR3nt: TGTGCCAGCAGCGTATGGGCAGCTGAAAAGGGGACTGAAGCTTTCTTT
CDR3aa: CASSVWAAEKGTEAFF

j_gene: TRBJ2-1
d_gene: TRBD2
v_gene: TRBV28
abundance: NA
CDR3nt: TGTGCCAGCAGTTTTAGGCTAGCGGGAGCCTCCTACAATGAGCAGTTCTTC
CDR3aa: CASSFRLAGASYNEQFF

j_gene: TRBJ2-5
d_gene: NA
v_gene: TRBV11-2
abundance: NA
CDR3nt: TGTGCCAGCAGTTGGGGTTCGGAGGAGACCCAGTACTTC
CDR3aa: CASSWGSEETQYF

j_gene: TRBJ2-7
d_gene: TRBD1
v_gene: TRBV28
abundance: NA
CDR3nt: TGTGCCAGCAGTGGCGGGACAGGGGTCCGCGACGAGCAGTACTTC
CDR3aa: CASSGGTGVRDEQYF

j_gene: TRBJ2-6
d_gene: NA
v_gene: TRBV5-1
abundance: once
CDR3nt: TGCGCCAGCCTCCCGCACTCTGGGGCCAACGTCCTGACTTTC
CDR3aa: CASLPHSGANVLTF

j_gene: TRBJ1-1
d_gene: NA
v_gene: TRBV6-5
abundance: NA
CDR3nt: TGTGCCAGCAGTTACTCGAATCGCGTGAACACTGAAGCTTTCTTT
CDR3aa: CASSYSNRVNTEAFF

j_gene: TRBJ2-7
d_gene: TRBD1
v_gene: TRBV9
abundance: NA
CDR3nt: TGTGCCAGCAGCGCAGCAAGAGGGACAGGGGGTACCTACGAGCAGTACTTC
CDR3aa: CASSAARGTGGTYEQYF

j_gene: TRBJ2-2
d_gene: TRBD2
v_gene: TRBV6-4
abundance: NA
CDR3nt: TGTGCCAGCAGCTCCACTAGCGGGAGCACCGGGGAGCTGTTTTTT
CDR3aa: CASSSTSGSTGELFF

j_gene: TRBJ2-1
d_gene: TRBD2
v_gene: TRBV19
abundance: NA
CDR3nt: TGTGCCAGTAGTACTAGCGGGAGCTACAATGAGCAGTTCTTC
CDR3aa: CASSTSGSYNEQFF

j_gene: TRBJ1-1
d_gene: NA
v_gene: TRBV29-1
abundance: NA
CDR3nt: TGCAGCGTTGTAAATTTTGGCAGCATGAACACTGAAGCTTTCTTT
CDR3aa: CSVVNFGSMNTEAFF

j_gene: TRBJ2-1
d_gene: TRBD2
v_gene: TRBV29-1
abundance: NA
CDR3nt: TGCAGCGCCTACCCAACTAGCGCTCAAGGCGATGAGCAGTTCTTC
CDR3aa: CSAYPTSAQGDEQFF

j_gene: TRBJ1-6
d_gene: TRBD1
v_gene: TRBV27
abundance: NA
CDR3nt: TGTGCCAGCACCGGCGCTAGGACAGGGGCTTCACCCCTCCACTTT
CDR3aa: CASTGARTGASPLHF

j_gene: TRBJ2-7
d_gene: NA
v_gene: TRBV5-1
abundance: NA
CDR3nt: TGCGCCAGCAGCTTTTACAGGGGGACTAAGACCTACGAGCAGTACTTC
CDR3aa: CASSFYRGTKTYEQYF

j_gene: TRBJ2-7
d_gene: TRBD2
v_gene: TRBV10-3
abundance: once
CDR3nt: TGTGCCATCAGTGATGCCCTAGCGGGATACTACGAGCAGTACTTC
CDR3aa: CAISDALAGYYEQYF

j_gene: TRBJ2-7
d_gene: TRBD2
v_gene: TRBV11-2
abundance: NA
CDR3nt: TGTGCCAGCAGACTACTACCCGGGACTAGTTACGAGCAGTACTTC
CDR3aa: CASRLLPGTSYEQYF

j_gene: TRBJ1-3
d_gene: NA
v_gene: TRBV4-2
abundance: NA
CDR3nt: TGTGCCAGCAGCCAACTCAGGGTCTCTGGAAACACCATATATTTT
CDR3aa: CASSQLRVSGNTIYF

j_gene: TRBJ2-4
d_gene: TRBD2
v_gene: TRBV28
abundance: NA
CDR3nt: TGTGCCAGCACCCCTCCCACTAGCGAGAACATTCAGTACTTC
CDR3aa: CASTPPTSENIQYF

j_gene: TRBJ2-7
d_gene: NA
v_gene: TRBV21-1
abundance: once
CDR3nt: TGTGCCAGCAGCAAAGGATCGGACGGGGATCCTGATGACTCCTACGAGCAGTACTTC
CDR3aa: CASSKGSDGDPDDSYEQYF

j_gene: TRBJ2-4
d_gene: NA
v_gene: TRBV2
abundance: NA
CDR3nt: TGTGCCAGCAGGGGGGATCTAGCCAAAAACATTCAGTACTTC
CDR3aa: CASRGDLAKNIQYF

j_gene: TRBJ2-7
d_gene: TRBD1
v_gene: TRBV28
abundance: once
CDR3nt: TGTGCCAGCAGTTTTGGGACAGGGGCCCCCTACGAGCAGTACTTC
CDR3aa: CASSFGTGAPYEQYF

j_gene: TRBJ2-1
d_gene: NA
v_gene: TRBV28
abundance: NA
CDR3nt: TGTGCCAGCAGACAAACAGGGAGGCATGAGCAGTTCTTC
CDR3aa: CASRQTGRHEQFF

j_gene: TRBJ2-7
d_gene: TRBD2
v_gene: TRBV11-2
abundance: NA
CDR3nt: TGTGCCAGCAGCCCCATGACCGGGACTAGCGCGATACTCTCCTACGAGCAGTACTTC
CDR3aa: CASSPMTGTSAILSYEQYF

j_gene: TRBJ2-7
d_gene: NA
v_gene: TRBV19
abundance: NA
CDR3nt: TGTGCCAGTAGTGAGCGGGCAAGCTCCTACGAGCAGTACTTC
CDR3aa: CASSERASSYEQYF

j_gene: TRBJ1-3
d_gene: NA
v_gene: TRBV28
abundance: once
CDR3nt: TGTGCCAGCAGTCACAGTCTTGGAAACACCATATATTTT
CDR3aa: CASSHSLGNTIYF